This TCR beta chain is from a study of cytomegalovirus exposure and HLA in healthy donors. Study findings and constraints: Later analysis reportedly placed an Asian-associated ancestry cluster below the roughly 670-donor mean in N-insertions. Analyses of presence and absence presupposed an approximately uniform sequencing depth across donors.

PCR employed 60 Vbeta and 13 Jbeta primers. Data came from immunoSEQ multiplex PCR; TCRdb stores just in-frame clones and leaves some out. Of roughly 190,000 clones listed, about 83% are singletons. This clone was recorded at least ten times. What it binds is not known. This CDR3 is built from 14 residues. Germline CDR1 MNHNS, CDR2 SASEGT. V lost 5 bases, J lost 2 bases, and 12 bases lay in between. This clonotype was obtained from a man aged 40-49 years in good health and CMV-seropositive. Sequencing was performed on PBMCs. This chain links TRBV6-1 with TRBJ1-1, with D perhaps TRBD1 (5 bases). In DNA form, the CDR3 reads TGTGCCAGCAGTCTCCTCGGGGGAAACACTGAAGCTTTCTTT. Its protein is CASSLLGGNTEAFF.